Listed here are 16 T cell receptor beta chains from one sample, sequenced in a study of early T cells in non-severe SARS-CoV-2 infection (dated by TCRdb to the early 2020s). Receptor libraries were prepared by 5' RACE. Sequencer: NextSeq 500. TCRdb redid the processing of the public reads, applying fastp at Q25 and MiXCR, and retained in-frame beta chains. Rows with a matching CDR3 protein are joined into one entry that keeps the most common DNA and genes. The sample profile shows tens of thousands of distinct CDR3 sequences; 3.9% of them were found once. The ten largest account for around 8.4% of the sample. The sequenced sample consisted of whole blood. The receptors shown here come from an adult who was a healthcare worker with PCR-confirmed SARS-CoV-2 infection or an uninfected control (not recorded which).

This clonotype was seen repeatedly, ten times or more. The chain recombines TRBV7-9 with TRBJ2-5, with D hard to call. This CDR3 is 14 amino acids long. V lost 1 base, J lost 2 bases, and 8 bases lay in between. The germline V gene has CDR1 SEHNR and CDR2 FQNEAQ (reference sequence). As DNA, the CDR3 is TGTGCCAGCAGCTTAGGAGGCTGGCAAGAGACCCAGTACTTC. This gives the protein CASSLGGWQETQYF.

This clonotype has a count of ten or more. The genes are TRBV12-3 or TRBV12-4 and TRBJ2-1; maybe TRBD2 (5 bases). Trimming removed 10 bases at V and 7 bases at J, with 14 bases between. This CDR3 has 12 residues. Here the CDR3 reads CATKGGGNEQFF. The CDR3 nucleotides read TGTGCCACCAAGGGTGGAGGTAATGAGCAGTTCTTC.

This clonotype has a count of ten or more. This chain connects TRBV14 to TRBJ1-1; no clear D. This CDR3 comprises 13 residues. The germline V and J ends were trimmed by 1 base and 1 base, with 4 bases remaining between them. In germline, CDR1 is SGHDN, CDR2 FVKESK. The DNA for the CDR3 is TGTGCCAGCAGCCAAGGTTGGAACACTGAAGCTTTCTTT. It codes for CASSQGWNTEAFF. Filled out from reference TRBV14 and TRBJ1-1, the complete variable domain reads EAGVTQFPSHSVIEKGQTVTLRCDPISGHDNLYWYRRVMGKEIKFLLHFVKESKQDESGMPNNRFLAERTGGTYSTLKVQPAELEDSGVYFCASSQGWNTEAFFGQGTRLTVV.

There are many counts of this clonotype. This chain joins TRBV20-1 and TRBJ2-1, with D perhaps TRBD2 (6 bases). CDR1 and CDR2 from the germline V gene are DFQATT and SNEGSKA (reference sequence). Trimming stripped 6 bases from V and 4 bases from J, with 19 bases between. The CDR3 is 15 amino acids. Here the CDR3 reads CSAPRSDSGYNEQFF. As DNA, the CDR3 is TGCAGTGCCCCCCGTAGTGATAGCGGTTACAATGAGCAGTTCTTC.

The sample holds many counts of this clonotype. The CDR3 sequence is CASSFESLNTEAFF. CDR3 DNA sequence: TGTGCCAGCAGCTTTGAGAGTTTGAACACTGAAGCTTTCTTT. The chain links TRBV9 to TRBJ1-1; the D is unclear. The CDR3 has 14 residues. Between the trimmed V and J ends, which lost 4 bases and 0 bases, there was a span of 10 bases. Germline-derived CDR1 and CDR2 are SGDLS and YYNGEE. The full variable domain, its missing parts supplied by reference TRBV9 and TRBJ1-1, is DSGVTQTPKHLITATGQRVTLRCSPRSGDLSVYWYQQSLDQGLQFLIQYYNGEERAKGNILERFSAQQFPDLHSELNLSSLELGDSALYFCASSFESLNTEAFFGQGTRLTVV.

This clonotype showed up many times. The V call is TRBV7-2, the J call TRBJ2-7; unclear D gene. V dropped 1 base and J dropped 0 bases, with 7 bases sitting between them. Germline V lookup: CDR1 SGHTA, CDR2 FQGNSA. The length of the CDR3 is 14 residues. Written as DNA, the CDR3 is TGTGCCAGCAGCTTAGAATGGAGCTCCTACGAGCAGTACTTC. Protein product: CASSLEWSSYEQYF.

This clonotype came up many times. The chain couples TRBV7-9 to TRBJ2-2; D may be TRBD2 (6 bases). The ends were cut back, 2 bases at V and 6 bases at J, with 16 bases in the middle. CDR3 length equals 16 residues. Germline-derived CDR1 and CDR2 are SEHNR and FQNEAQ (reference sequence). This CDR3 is CASSLIGGSGSGELFF. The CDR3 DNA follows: TGTGCCAGCAGCTTAATCGGAGGGAGCGGATCCGGGGAGCTGTTTTTT.

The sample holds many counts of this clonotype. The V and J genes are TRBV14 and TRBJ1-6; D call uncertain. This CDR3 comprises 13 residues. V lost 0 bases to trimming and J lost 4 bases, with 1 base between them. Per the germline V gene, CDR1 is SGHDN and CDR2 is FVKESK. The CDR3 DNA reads TGTGCCAGCAGCCAAGAGTATAATTCACCCCTCCACTTT. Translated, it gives CASSQEYNSPLHF.

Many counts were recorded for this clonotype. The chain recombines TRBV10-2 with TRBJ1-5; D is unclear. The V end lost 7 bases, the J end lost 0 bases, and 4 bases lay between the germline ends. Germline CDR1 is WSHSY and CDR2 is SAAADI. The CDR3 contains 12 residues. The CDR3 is CASNPSNQPQHF. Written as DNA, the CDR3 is TGCGCCAGCAACCCTAGCAATCAGCCCCAGCATTTT.

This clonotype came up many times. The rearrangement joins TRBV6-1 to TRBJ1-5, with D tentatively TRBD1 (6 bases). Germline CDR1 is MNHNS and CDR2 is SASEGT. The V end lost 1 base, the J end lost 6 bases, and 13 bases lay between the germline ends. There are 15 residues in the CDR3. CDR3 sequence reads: CASSEGTGGRQPQHF. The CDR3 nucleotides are TGTGCCAGCAGTGAAGGCACCGGGGGGCGTCAGCCCCAGCATTTT.

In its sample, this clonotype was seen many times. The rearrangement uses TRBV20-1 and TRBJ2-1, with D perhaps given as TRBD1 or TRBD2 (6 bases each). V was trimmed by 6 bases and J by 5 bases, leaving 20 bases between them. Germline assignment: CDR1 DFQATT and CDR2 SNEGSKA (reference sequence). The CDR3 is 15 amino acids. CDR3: CSARRGSSHDNEQFF. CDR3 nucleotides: TGCAGTGCCCGGAGGGGGTCTAGCCACGACAATGAGCAGTTCTTC.

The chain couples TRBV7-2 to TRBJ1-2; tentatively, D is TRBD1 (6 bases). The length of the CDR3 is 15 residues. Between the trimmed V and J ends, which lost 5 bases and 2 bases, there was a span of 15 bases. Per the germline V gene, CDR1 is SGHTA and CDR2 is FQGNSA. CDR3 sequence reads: CASSPTVQGNYGYTF. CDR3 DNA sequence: TGTGCCAGCAGCCCGACAGTCCAGGGGAACTATGGCTACACCTTC.

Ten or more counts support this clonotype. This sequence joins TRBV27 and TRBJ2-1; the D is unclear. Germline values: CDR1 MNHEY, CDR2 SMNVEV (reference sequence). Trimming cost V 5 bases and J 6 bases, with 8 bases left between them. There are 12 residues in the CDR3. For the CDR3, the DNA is TGTGCCAGCAGTGTAGGATCCAATGAGCAGTTCTTC. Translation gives CASSVGSNEQFF.

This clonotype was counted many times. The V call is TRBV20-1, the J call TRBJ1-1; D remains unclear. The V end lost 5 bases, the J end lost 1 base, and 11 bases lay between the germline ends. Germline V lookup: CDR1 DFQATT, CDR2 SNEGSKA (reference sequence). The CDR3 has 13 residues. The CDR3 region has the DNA TGCAGTGCTGGAGCGGGCGGGAACACTGAAGCTTTCTTT. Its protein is CSAGAGGNTEAFF.

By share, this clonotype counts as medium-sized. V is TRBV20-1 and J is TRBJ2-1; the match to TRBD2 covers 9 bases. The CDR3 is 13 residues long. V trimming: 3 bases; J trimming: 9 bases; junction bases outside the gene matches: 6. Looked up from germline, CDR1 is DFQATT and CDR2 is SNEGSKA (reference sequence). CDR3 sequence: CSASAGGPAEQFF. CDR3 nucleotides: TGCAGTGCTAGCGCGGGAGGGCCTGCTGAGCAGTTCTTC.

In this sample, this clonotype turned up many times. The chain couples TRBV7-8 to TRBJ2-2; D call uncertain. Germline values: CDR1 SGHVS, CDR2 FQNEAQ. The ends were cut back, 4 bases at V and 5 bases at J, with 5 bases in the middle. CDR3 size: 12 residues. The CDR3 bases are TGTGCCAGCAGCTGGCGGACCGGGGAGCTGTTTTTT. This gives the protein CASSWRTGELFF.